This T cell receptor (beta chain) was retrieved from a study of vaccination and CD4 T cells after COVID-19. Overall study: Taking of post-vaccine samples occurred a median about 70 days after dose two (range 14 to 241). Study-wide findings and caveats: Within the convalescent patients, spike mono-reactivity was found in 304 of 307 vaccine-specific clones. Median SARS-CoV-2-reactive clonotype numbers went from 21 to 38; this increase was not significant. The appearance of a median around 90% of reactive clones in convalescent patients occurred only post-vaccination.

Germline lookup yields CDR1 SGHAT and CDR2 FQNNGV. The junction had 9 bases not matched to a gene; V was cut back by 5 bases and J by 1 base. The CDR3 runs 17 residues. TCRdb re-derived calls from the PCR reads in MiXCR, one entry per CDR3 protein. The repertoire holds fewer than 20,000 distinct CDR3 sequences, with 50% to 65% as singletons. Only a few counts were recorded for this clonotype. Its antigen is still unknown. The chain recombines TRBV11-2 with TRBJ1-1; 11 bases are shared with TRBD1. The sequences come from CD4+ T cells from blood, collected after SARS-CoV-2 vaccination. This TCR was sampled from a human donor who had recovered from COVID-19. The chain's CDR3 is CASSRTGGARRNTEAFF. The CDR3 DNA sequence: TGTGCCAGCAGCCGGACAGGGGGCGCCCGGAGGAACACTGAAGCTTTCTTT. Filled out from reference TRBV11-2 and TRBJ1-1, the complete variable domain reads EAGVAQSPRYKIIEKRQSVAFWCNPISGHATLYWYQQILGQGPKLLIQFQNNGVVDDSQLPKDRFSAERLKGVDSTLKIQPAKLEDSAVYLCASSRTGGARRNTEAFFGQGTRLTVV.